This T cell receptor (beta chain) is drawn from a study of T cell responses to AZD1222 COVID-19 vaccine. Deletions cut 3 bases from V and 3 bases from J, with 15 bases between. The CDR3 covers 16 residues. CDR1 and CDR2 from the germline V gene are SGHVS and FQNEAQ. Clones were sequenced by immunoSEQ multiplex PCR, and TCRdb holds only the in-frame ones, with some missing. The sample has just over 8,000 clones, roughly 90% seen once; the top ten hold under 8.5%. The receptor was isolated from an adult who received the AZD1222 COVID-19 vaccine. The rearrangement joins TRBV7-8 to TRBJ2-1; a weak D match, TRBD2 (5 bases). Sequenced here: peripheral blood, sampled 28 days after the second AZD1222 dose. This CDR3 reads CASSFEAGGLYNEQFF. CDR3 bases: TGTGCCAGCAGCTTCGAGGCGGGTGGACTCTACAATGAGCAGTTCTTC.